This is a list of T cell receptor beta chains from one sample in a study of cytomegalovirus exposure and HLA in healthy donors. The assay was immunoSEQ multiplex PCR, and TCRdb's table has in-frame clones only and misses some. This table holds 70,000 or so clones, less than 95% found once. Sample: PBMCs. These TCRs come from a woman younger than 30 in good health and CMV-seropositive. Each CDR3 is given with its conserved first and last residue. The D gene is left open where the match is weak. A row's size may be missing; if present it is once, few, many or a size class.

d_call,clone_size,j_call,v_call,cdr3_nt,cdr3_aa
TRBD2,-,TRBJ2-1,TRBV29-1,TGCAGCGTTGAAGGGCTGGGCGGGGGAAACAATGAGCAGTTCTTC,CSVEGLGGGNNEQFF
-,-,TRBJ2-7,TRBV11-3,TGTGCCAGCAGCTCGGGGAGAGGAGAAAGGTCCTACGAGCAGTACTTC,CASSSGRGERSYEQYF
TRBD1,-,TRBJ1-1,TRBV9,TGTGCCAGCAGCGCCGCCAGGGGGTTGAACACTGAAGCTTTCTTT,CASSAARGLNTEAFF
-,-,TRBJ2-7,TRBV6-5,TGTGCCAGCAGTTACTCTCAGGGTTGGTACGAGCAGTACTTC,CASSYSQGWYEQYF
TRBD1,-,TRBJ2-7,TRBV6-5,TGTGCCAGCAGCTTAACGGGACAGCACTACGAGCAGTACTTC,CASSLTGQHYEQYF
TRBD1,few,TRBJ1-2,TRBV7-9,TGTGCCAGCAGCTTGGACAGGGGTTTGGTCACCTTC,CASSLDRGLVTF
-,few,TRBJ1-2,TRBV4-1,TGCGCCAGCAGCGATGTGATAGGAGCGAGCTATGGCTACACCTTC,CASSDVIGASYGYTF
TRBD1,-,TRBJ2-2,TRBV7-8,TGTGCCAGCACCCTATTTGGACAGGGGAACACCGGGGAGCTGTTTTTT,CASTLFGQGNTGELFF
TRBD2,-,TRBJ2-2,TRBV7-8,TGTGCCAGTTCCAGCTTGGGGCTAGCGGAGCTCACCGGGGAGCTGTTTTTT,CASSSLGLAELTGELFF
TRBD2,-,TRBJ2-7,TRBV19,TGTGCCAGTAGTAGCCTGGAACTAGCGGGAGGTACCGCCTACGAGCAGTACTTC,CASSSLELAGGTAYEQYF
-,-,TRBJ2-2,TRBV6-1,TGTGCCAGCACTTGGGGCCCTAACACCGGGGAGCTGTTTTTT,CASTWGPNTGELFF
TRBD1,-,TRBJ1-1,TRBV6-5,TGTGCCAGCAGTTACGGGACAGGACAGAACACTGAAGCTTTCTTT,CASSYGTGQNTEAFF
-,-,TRBJ2-3,TRBV5-1,TGCGCCAGCAGCTCCGGAGATCGCACAGATACGCAGTATTTT,CASSSGDRTDTQYF
TRBD1,-,TRBJ1-2,TRBV18,TGTGCCAGCTCACCAAGGAGGGACAGGACCTATGGCTACACCTTC,CASSPRRDRTYGYTF
-,-,TRBJ2-1,TRBV7-2,TGTGCCAGCAGCTTAGAGGCCCTCGGGCGGGCTAAGAACAATGAGCAGTTCTTC,CASSLEALGRAKNNEQFF
TRBD1,-,TRBJ2-5,TRBV5-1,TGCGCCAGCAGCTTGGAGGGGGCCTCGGAGACCCAGTACTTC,CASSLEGASETQYF
-,-,TRBJ1-1,TRBV30,TGTGCCTGTGGTATCGGTTTTCGCACTGAAGCTTTCTTT,CACGIGFRTEAFF
TRBD1,few,TRBJ1-5,TRBV2,TGTGCCAGCAGTGTTGAAGGGGGCAGTTATCAGCCCCAGCATTTT,CASSVEGGSYQPQHF
-,-,TRBJ1-1,TRBV19,TGTGCCAGTAGGGGGCAGAACACTGAAGCTTTCTTT,CASRGQNTEAFF
-,-,TRBJ1-3,TRBV18,TGTGCCAGCTCACCACTGGTCAGGGGCTCTGGAAACACCATATATTTT,CASSPLVRGSGNTIYF
TRBD1,-,TRBJ2-2,TRBV7-6,TGTGCCAGCAGCTCATACAGGGGCACCGGGGAGCTGTTTTTT,CASSSYRGTGELFF
TRBD2,-,TRBJ2-3,TRBV7-7,TGTGCCAGCAGCCGAGCGGGGGGGCAATCAGATACGCAGTATTTT,CASSRAGGQSDTQYF
-,-,TRBJ2-2,TRBV29-1,TGCAGCGTTGGACAGGGCGCCGGGGGCACCGGGGAGCTGTTTTTT,CSVGQGAGGTGELFF
TRBD2,-,TRBJ2-7,TRBV9,TGTGCCAGCAGCGTGACCCCCGGGACTAGTAACGAGCAGTACTTC,CASSVTPGTSNEQYF
-,-,TRBJ1-2,TRBV19,TGTGCCAGTAGTCGCCGGGCCGCCGGGAACTTGGGCTACACCTTC,CASSRRAAGNLGYTF
TRBD2,-,TRBJ2-2,TRBV4-2,TGTGCCAGCAGCCACCCGGGACTAGCGGGGGGCGGGGAGCTGTTTTTT,CASSHPGLAGGGELFF
-,-,TRBJ2-7,TRBV21-1,TGTGCCAGCCCCCCGATAGAGGACAAGGGGGCTTACGAGCAGTACTTC,CASPPIEDKGAYEQYF
TRBD2,-,TRBJ2-6,TRBV19,TGTGCCAGTAGTTGGACTTTAGCGAGGACTAGCGGCTCCGCTGGGGCCAACGTCCTGACTTTC,CASSWTLARTSGSAGANVLTF
-,-,TRBJ1-4,TRBV25-1,TGTGCCAGCAGTGTCAGGGATGAAAAACTGTTTTTT,CASSVRDEKLFF
TRBD1,-,TRBJ1-4,TRBV5-1,TGCGCCAGCAGCTACGACTACAGGGGGGCCGCAACTAATGAAAAACTGTTTTTT,CASSYDYRGAATNEKLFF
-,-,TRBJ2-7,TRBV5-5,TGTGCCAGCAGCTCTGGACTGGCCGAGCAGTACTTC,CASSSGLAEQYF
TRBD1,-,TRBJ1-1,TRBV27,TGTGCCAGCAGTTTATCGGGGACAGGGGGGACTGAAGCTTTCTTT,CASSLSGTGGTEAFF
TRBD1,-,TRBJ1-2,TRBV7-2,TGTGCCAGCAGCCCCGAGGAGGGGGCTTCCTATGGCTACACCTTC,CASSPEEGASYGYTF
TRBD2,-,TRBJ2-1,TRBV23-1,TGCGCCAGCAGTCTGTGTGGTAGCGGGAGTAATTTCTTC,CASSLCGSGSNFF
TRBD2,-,TRBJ2-7,TRBV7-8,TGTGCCAGCAGCTTAGCATTAGTGGGGACTAGCGTGTACTACGAGCAGTACTTC,CASSLALVGTSVYYEQYF
TRBD1,-,TRBJ2-3,TRBV9,TGTGCCAGCAGCGTAGGGAAACAGGGGGCAGGAGATACGCAGTATTTT,CASSVGKQGAGDTQYF
TRBD1,-,TRBJ1-1,TRBV5-5,TGTGCCAGCAGCTTATCCAGGGGGACTGAAGCTTTCTTT,CASSLSRGTEAFF
TRBD1,-,TRBJ1-5,TRBV5-8,TGTGCCAGCAGCAGGACAGGGGAAGCGAGTCAGCCCCAGCATTTT,CASSRTGEASQPQHF
TRBD1,-,TRBJ1-5,TRBV7-3,TGTGCCAGCAGCATCAAACAGGGGCATCAGCCCCAGCATTTT,CASSIKQGHQPQHF
-,-,TRBJ2-4,TRBV5-1,TGCGCCAGCAGCTTACGCTTGGGGCCGAAAGCCAAAAACATTCAGTACTTC,CASSLRLGPKAKNIQYF
-,-,TRBJ2-1,TRBV30,TGTGCCGGAGAGGTAGGGAGGCTCGGTGAGCAGTTCTTC,CAGEVGRLGEQFF
-,-,TRBJ1-1,TRBV4-1,TGCGCCAGCAGCCAAGTGAGGGGCGCGGGGACTGAAGCTTTCTTT,CASSQVRGAGTEAFF
TRBD1,-,TRBJ2-7,TRBV9,TGTGCCAGCAGCCCGAGGACAGGGGAAAACTCCTACGAGCAGTACTTC,CASSPRTGENSYEQYF